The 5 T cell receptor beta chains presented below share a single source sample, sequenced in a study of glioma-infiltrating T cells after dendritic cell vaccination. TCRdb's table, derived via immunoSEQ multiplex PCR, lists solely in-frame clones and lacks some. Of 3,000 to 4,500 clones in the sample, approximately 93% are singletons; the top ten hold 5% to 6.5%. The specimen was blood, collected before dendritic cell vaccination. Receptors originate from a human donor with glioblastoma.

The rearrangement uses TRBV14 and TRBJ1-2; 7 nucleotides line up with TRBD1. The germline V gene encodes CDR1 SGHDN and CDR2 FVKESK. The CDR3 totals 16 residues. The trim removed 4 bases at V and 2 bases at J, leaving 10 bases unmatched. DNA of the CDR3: TGTGCCAGCAGCCGAATTAAACCGACAGGGAACTATGGCTACACCTTC. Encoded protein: CASSRIKPTGNYGYTF.

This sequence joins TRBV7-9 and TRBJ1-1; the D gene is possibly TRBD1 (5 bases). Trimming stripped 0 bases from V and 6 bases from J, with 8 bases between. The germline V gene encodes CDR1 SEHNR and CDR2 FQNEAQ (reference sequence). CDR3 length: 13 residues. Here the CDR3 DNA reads TGTGCCAGCAGCTTAGCGCTAGGGGCTGAAGCTTTCTTT. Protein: CASSLALGAEAFF.

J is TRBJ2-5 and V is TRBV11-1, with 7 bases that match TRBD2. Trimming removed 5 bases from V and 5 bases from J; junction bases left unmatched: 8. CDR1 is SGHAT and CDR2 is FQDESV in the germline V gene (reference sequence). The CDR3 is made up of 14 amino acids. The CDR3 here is CASSQPLAWETQYF. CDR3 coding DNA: TGTGCCAGCAGCCAACCACTAGCGTGGGAGACCCAGTACTTC.

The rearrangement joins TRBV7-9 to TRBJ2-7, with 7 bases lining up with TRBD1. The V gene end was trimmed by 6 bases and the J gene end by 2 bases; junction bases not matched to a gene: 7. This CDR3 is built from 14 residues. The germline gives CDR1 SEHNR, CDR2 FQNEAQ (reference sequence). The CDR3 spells CASRPTGPAYEQYF. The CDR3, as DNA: TGTGCCAGCAGGCCGACAGGGCCGGCCTACGAGCAGTACTTC.

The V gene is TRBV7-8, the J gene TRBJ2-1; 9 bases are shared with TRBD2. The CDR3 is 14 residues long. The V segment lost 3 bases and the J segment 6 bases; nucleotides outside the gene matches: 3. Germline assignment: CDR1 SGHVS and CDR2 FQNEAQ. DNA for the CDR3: TGTGCCAGCAGCTTGCGGGAGGGGGTCAATGAGCAGTTCTTC. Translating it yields CASSLREGVNEQFF.